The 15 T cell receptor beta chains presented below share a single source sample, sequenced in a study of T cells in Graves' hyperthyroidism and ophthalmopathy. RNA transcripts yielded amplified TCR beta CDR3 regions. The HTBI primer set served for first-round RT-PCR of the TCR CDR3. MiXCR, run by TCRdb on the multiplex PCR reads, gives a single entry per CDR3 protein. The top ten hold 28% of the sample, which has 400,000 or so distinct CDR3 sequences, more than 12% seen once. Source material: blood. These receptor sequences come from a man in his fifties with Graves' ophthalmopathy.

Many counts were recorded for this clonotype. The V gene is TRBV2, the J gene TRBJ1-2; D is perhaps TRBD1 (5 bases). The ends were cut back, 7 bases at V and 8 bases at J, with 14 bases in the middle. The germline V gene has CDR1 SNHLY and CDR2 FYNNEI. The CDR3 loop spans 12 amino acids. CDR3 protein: CASIGGAKGYTF. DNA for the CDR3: TGTGCCAGCATTGGCGGGGCGAAGGGCTACACCTTC. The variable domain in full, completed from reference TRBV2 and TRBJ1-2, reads EPEVTQTPSHQVTQMGQEVILRCVPISNHLYFYWYRQILGQKVEFLVSFYNNEISEKSEIFDDQFSVERPDGSNFTLKIRSTKLEDSAMYFCASIGGAKGYTFGSGTRLTVV.

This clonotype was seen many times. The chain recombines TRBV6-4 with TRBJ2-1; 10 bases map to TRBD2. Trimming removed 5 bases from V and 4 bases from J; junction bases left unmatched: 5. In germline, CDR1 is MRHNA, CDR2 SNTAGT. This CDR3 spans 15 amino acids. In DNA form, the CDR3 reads TGTGCCAGCAGTCCTCTAGCGGGGGATTACAATGAGCAGTTCTTC. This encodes CASSPLAGDYNEQFF.

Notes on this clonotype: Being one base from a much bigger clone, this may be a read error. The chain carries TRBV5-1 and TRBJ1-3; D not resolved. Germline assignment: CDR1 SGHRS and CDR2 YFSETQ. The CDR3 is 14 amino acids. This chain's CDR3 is CASSLSGVENTMYF. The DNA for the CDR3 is TGCGCCAGCAGCTTGTCTGGGGTGGAAAACACCATGTATTTT.

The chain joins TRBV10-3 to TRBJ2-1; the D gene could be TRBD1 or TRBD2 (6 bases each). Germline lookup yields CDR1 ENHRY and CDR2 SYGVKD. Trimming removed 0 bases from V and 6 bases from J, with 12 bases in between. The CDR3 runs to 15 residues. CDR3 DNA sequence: TGTGCCATCAGTGAGTCAACCAGGGGAGGCAATGAGCAGTTCTTC. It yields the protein CAISESTRGGNEQFF.

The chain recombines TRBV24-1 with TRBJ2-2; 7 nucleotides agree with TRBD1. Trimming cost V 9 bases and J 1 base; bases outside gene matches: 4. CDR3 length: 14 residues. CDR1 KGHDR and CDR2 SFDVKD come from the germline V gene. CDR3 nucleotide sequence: TGTGCCACCGCCGGGACAGAGAACACCGGGGAGCTGTTTTTT. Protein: CATAGTENTGELFF.

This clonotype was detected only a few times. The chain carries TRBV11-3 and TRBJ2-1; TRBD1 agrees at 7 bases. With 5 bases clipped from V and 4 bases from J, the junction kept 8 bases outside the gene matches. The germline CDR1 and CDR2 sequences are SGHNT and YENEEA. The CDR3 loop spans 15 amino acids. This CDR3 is CASSPRQGVYNEQFF. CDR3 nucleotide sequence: TGTGCCAGCAGCCCCCGGCAGGGGGTATACAATGAGCAGTTCTTC. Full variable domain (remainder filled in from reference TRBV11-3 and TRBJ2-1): EAGVVQSPRYKIIEKKQPVAFWCNPISGHNTLYWYLQNLGQGPELLIRYENEEAVDDSQLPKDRFSAERLKGVDSTLKIQPAELGDSAVYLCASSPRQGVYNEQFFGPGTRLTVL.

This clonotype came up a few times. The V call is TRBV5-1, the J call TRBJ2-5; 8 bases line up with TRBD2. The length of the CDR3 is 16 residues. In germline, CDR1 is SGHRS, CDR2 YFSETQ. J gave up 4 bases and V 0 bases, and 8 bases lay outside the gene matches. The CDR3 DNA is TGCGCCAGCAGCTTGGGAGGCGCGGGAGGCGGAGAGACCCAGTACTTC. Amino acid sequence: CASSLGGAGGGETQYF.

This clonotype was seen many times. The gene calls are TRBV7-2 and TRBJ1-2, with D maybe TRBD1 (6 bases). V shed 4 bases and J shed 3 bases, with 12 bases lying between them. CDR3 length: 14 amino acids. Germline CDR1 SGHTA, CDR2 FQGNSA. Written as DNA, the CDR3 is TGTGCCAGCAGCTCCACAGGGTCGGACTATGGCTACACCTTC. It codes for CASSSTGSDYGYTF.

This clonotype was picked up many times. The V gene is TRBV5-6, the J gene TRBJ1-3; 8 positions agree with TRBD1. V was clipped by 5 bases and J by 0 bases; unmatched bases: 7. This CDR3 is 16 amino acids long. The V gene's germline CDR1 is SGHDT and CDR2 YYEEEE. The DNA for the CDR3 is TGTGCCAGCAGTATTCGGGGACAGGACTCTGGAAACACCATATATTTT. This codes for CASSIRGQDSGNTIYF.

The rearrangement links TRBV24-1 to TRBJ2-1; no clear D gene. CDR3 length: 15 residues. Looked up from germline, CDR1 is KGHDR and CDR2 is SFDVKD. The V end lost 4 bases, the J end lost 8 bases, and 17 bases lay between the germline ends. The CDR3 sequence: CATSDPAGAIDEQFF. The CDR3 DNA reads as TGTGCCACCAGTGACCCCGCCGGAGCGATCGATGAGCAGTTCTTC.

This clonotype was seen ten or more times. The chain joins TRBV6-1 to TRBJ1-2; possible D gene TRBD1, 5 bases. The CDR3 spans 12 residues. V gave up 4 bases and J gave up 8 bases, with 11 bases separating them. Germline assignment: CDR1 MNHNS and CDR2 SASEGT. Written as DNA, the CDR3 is TGTGCCAGCAGTGCGTACAGGTCCGGCTACACCTTC. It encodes CASSAYRSGYTF.

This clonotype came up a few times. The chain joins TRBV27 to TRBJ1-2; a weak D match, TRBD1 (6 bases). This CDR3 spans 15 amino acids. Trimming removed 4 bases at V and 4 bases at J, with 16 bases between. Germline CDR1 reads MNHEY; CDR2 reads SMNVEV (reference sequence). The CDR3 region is CASSSRTDRTYGYTF. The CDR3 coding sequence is TGTGCCAGCAGTTCCAGGACAGACCGGACCTATGGCTACACCTTC.

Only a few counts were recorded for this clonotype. CDR3 sequence: CASRPGQGGPGELFF. CDR3 bases: TGTGCCAGCAGGCCGGGACAGGGGGGCCCCGGGGAGCTGTTTTTT. The chain employs TRBV2 and TRBJ2-2; 11 bases align to TRBD1. The J segment lost 6 bases and the V segment lost 6 bases, leaving 6 bases of the junction unmatched. CDR1 and CDR2 from the germline V gene are SNHLY and FYNNEI. This CDR3 is 15 amino acids long.

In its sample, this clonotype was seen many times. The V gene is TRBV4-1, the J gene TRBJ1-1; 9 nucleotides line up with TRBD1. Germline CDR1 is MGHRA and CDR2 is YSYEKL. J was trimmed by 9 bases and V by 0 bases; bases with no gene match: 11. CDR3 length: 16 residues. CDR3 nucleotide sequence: TGCGCCAGCAGCCAAGAATCTTTGACAGGGGGGTTCCAAGCTTTCTTT. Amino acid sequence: CASSQESLTGGFQAFF.

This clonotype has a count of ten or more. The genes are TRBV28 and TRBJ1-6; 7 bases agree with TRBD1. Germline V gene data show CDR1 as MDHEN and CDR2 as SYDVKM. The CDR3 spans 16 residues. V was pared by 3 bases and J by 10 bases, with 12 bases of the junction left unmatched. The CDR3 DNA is TGTGCCAGCAGTTTGGGCCGGGACAGCTGGGGGTCACCCCTCCACTTT. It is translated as CASSLGRDSWGSPLHF.